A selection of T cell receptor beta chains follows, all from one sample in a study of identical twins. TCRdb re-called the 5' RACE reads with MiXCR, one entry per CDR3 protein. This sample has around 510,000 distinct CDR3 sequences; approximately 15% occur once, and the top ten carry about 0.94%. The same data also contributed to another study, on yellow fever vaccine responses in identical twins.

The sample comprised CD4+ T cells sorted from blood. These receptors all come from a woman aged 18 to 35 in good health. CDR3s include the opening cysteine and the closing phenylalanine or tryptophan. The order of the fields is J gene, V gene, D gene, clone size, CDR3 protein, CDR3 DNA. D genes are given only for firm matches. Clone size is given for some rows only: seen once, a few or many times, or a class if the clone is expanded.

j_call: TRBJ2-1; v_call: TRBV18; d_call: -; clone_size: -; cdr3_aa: CASSHRDPNEQFF; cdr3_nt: TGTGCCAGCTCACATAGGGATCCCAATGAGCAGTTCTTC
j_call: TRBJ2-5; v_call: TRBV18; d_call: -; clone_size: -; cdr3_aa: CASSPPGRQETQYF; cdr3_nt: TGTGCCAGCTCACCACCGGGGCGCCAAGAGACCCAGTACTTC
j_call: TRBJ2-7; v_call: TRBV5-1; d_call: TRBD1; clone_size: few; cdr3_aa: CASSAGTVSYEQYF; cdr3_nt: TGCGCCAGCAGTGCTGGGACAGTCTCCTACGAGCAGTACTTC
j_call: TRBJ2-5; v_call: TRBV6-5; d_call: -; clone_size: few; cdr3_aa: CAARGRETQYF; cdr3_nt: TGTGCCGCTCGGGGGCGGGAGACCCAGTACTTC
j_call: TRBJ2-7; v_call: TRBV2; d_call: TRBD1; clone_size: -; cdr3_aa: CASSLQGVLSYEQYF; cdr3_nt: TGTGCCAGCAGTTTACAGGGGGTGCTCTCATACGAGCAGTACTTC
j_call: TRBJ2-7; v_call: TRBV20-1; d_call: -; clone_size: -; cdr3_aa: CSARRPGTHYEQYF; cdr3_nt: TGCAGTGCTAGAAGACCCGGGACACACTACGAGCAGTACTTC
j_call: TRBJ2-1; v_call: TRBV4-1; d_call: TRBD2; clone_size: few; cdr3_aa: CASSQDPNRLAGLYNEQFF; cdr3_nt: TGCGCCAGCAGCCAAGATCCCAACCGACTAGCGGGGTTATACAATGAGCAGTTCTTC
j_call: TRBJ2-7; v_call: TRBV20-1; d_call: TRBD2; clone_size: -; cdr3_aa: CSARSGRAGYEQYF; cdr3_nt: TGCAGTGCTAGGAGCGGGAGGGCCGGTTACGAGCAGTACTTC
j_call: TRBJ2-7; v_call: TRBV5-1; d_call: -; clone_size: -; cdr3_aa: CASSLNTGGEQYF; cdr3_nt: TGCGCCAGCAGCTTGAACACAGGCGGCGAGCAGTACTTC
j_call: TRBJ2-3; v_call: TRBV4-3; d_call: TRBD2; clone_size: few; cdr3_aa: CASSQEGSGITDTQYF; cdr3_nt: TGCGCCAGCAGCCAAGAGGGTAGCGGGATAACAGATACGCAGTATTTT
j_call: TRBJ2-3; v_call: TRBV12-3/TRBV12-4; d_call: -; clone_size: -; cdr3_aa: CASSPTGLGTDTQYF; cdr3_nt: TGTGCCAGCAGTCCCACAGGGTTGGGCACAGATACGCAGTATTTT
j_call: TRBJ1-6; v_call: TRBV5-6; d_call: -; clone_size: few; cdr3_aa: CASSLAQASPLHF; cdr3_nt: TGTGCCAGCAGCTTGGCGCAGGCTTCACCCCTCCACTTT
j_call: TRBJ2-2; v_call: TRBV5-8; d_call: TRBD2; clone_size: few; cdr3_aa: CASSLLLLAGSPGELFF; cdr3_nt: TGTGCCAGCAGCCTATTACTACTAGCGGGGAGCCCCGGGGAGCTGTTTTTT